Below are 15 T cell receptor beta chains sequenced from a single sample in a study of shared T cell receptors in the human thymus. Clones were read by immunoSEQ multiplex PCR, and TCRdb kept only the in-frame ones, dropping some. Of about 610,000 clones detected, around nine tenths appear once; the ten largest clones hold about 0.01%. These data were also filed under a second study, of human thymus T cells.

The sample taken for sequencing was thymocytes. The source of these receptors is a boy younger than two with a congenital heart defect.

J is TRBJ2-7 and V is TRBV11-2; 7 bases are a match to TRBD1. J lost 1 base, V lost 5 bases, and 11 bases had no gene match. CDR3 size: 16 residues. CDR1 is SGHAT and CDR2 is FQNNGV in the germline V gene. DNA of the CDR3: TGTGCCAGCAGCGCCCCCGCACAGGGGAATTCCTACGAGCAGTACTTC. This codes for CASSAPAQGNSYEQYF.

The gene calls are TRBV6-1 and TRBJ1-3; 7 bases align to TRBD1. The CDR3 is 14 residues long. Unmatched junction bases numbered 3, after V lost 3 bases and J lost 4 bases. CDR1 is MNHNS, CDR2 SASEGT, per germline. The CDR3 loop reads CASSDRGWGNTIYF. CDR3 coding DNA: TGTGCCAGCAGTGACAGGGGGTGGGGAAACACCATATATTTT.

The chain links TRBV16 to TRBJ2-7; 7 nucleotides match TRBD1. Germline CDR1 KGHSY, CDR2 FQNENV. CDR3 size: 15 residues. V was clipped by 0 bases and J by 2 bases; unmatched bases: 4. The CDR3 loop is CASSQSRGLTYEQYF. DNA for the CDR3: TGTGCCAGCAGCCAATCCAGGGGGTTAACCTACGAGCAGTACTTC.

The genes are TRBV5-6 and TRBJ2-7; 10 nucleotides agree with TRBD2. Germline loops: CDR1 SGHDT, CDR2 YYEEEE. V lost 4 bases to trimming and J lost 4 bases; unmatched junction nucleotides: 2. The CDR3 consists of 13 residues. The DNA of the CDR3 is TGTGCCAGCAGCCGGACTAGCGGTTACGAGCAGTACTTC. This encodes CASSRTSGYEQYF. Filled out from reference TRBV5-6 and TRBJ2-7, the complete variable domain reads DAGVTQSPTHLIKTRGQQVTLRCSPKSGHDTVSWYQQALGQGPQFIFQYYEEEERQRGNFPDRFSGHQFPNYSSELNVNALLLGDSALYLCASSRTSGYEQYFGPGTRLTVT.

This chain links TRBV28 with TRBJ2-4; TRBD2 aligns across 12 bases. The CDR3 is 21 residues long. V was clipped by 4 bases and J by 2 bases; unmatched bases: 18. Per the germline V gene, CDR1 is MDHEN and CDR2 is SYDVKM. The CDR3 DNA reads as TGTGCCAGCAGTTCCCACTTCCCGGGGCTAGCGGGAGGGTCAACCAAAAACATTCAGTACTTC. Translation gives CASSSHFPGLAGGSTKNIQYF. The full variable domain, rest sourced from reference TRBV28 and TRBJ2-4, is DVKVTQSSRYLVKRTGEKVFLECVQDMDHENMFWYRQDPGLGLRLIYFSYDVKMKEKGDIPEGYSVSREKKERFSLILESASTNQTSMYLCASSSHFPGLAGGSTKNIQYFGAGTRLSVL.

The V call is TRBV29-1, the J call TRBJ2-1, with D possibly being TRBD2 (6 bases). Trimming stripped 2 bases from V and 3 bases from J, with 14 bases between. Germline V gene lookup returns CDR1 SQVTM and CDR2 ANQGSEA. CDR3 length: 15 amino acids. CDR3 in amino acids: CSVETWRDGYNEQFF. For the CDR3, the DNA is TGCAGCGTTGAAACATGGCGGGATGGCTACAATGAGCAGTTCTTC.

This chain links TRBV5-6 with TRBJ2-7; the match to TRBD2 covers 11 bases. CDR1 and CDR2 (germline): SGHDT, YYEEEE. This CDR3 is built from 15 residues. V lost 4 bases and J lost 1; bases outside the gene matches: 4. The CDR3 coding sequence is TGTGCCAGCAGCCCCCGACTAGCGGGGTCCTACGAGCAGTACTTC. Protein: CASSPRLAGSYEQYF.

This chain links TRBV18 with TRBJ2-7, with D perhaps matching TRBD2 (5 bases). The CDR3 is made up of 19 amino acids. V gave up 3 bases and J gave up 0 bases, with 24 bases separating them. Germline values: CDR1 KGHSH, CDR2 LQKENI. The DNA for the CDR3 is TGTGCCAGCTCACCTTTCCAAGGTAGCGCCTTAACCAGCTCCTACGAGCAGTACTTC. Amino acid sequence: CASSPFQGSALTSSYEQYF.

The rearrangement links TRBV27 to TRBJ1-2; TRBD1 is a possible D gene (5 bases). Germline V gene sequence: CDR1 MNHEY, CDR2 SMNVEV (reference sequence). The CDR3 runs 16 residues. V was cut by 2 bases and J by 1 base, with 14 bases left in between. The CDR3 loop reads CASSLKAGFFNYGYTF. DNA for the CDR3: TGTGCCAGCAGTTTAAAGGCAGGGTTCTTTAACTATGGCTACACCTTC.

The V and J genes are TRBV15 and TRBJ2-7; 10 bases are a match to TRBD2. J was trimmed by 2 bases and V by 6 bases; bases with no gene match: 13. From germline, CDR1 is LNHNV and CDR2 YYDKDF (reference sequence). This CDR3 comprises 17 residues. The CDR3 DNA reads as TGTGCCACCAGTCCCGAGGGGGAGCGGGGGGGGGCCTACGAGCAGTACTTC. Its protein is CATSPEGERGGAYEQYF.

This clone was detected once. J is TRBJ2-2 and V is TRBV7-9, with 8 bases fitting TRBD1. The CDR3 covers 16 residues. The V gene's germline CDR1 is SEHNR and CDR2 FQNEAQ (reference sequence). Trimming took 2 bases from V and 0 from J; bases not matched to a gene: 2. As DNA, the CDR3 is TGTGCCAGCAGCTTACGACAGGGGCCGAACACCGGGGAGCTGTTTTTT. Its protein is CASSLRQGPNTGELFF.

V is TRBV4-2 and J is TRBJ2-5; TRBD1 aligns across 8 bases. The CDR3 contains 18 residues. V trimming: 0 bases; J trimming: 4 bases; junction bases outside the gene matches: 13. CDR1 is LGHNA, CDR2 YNFKEQ, per germline. The CDR3 reads CASSQDGVRQGARETQYF. For the CDR3, the DNA is TGTGCCAGCAGCCAAGATGGGGTCCGGCAGGGGGCTAGAGAGACCCAGTACTTC.

The rearrangement uses TRBV19 and TRBJ2-1, with 9 bases that match TRBD2. From germline, CDR1 is LNHDA and CDR2 SQIVND (reference sequence). The length of the CDR3 is 14 residues. The V and J ends lost 8 bases and 7 bases, in that order; junction bases with no gene match: 9. The CDR3 is CASSRAGGPNEQFF. The DNA for the CDR3 is TGTGCCAGTTCGAGGGCGGGAGGGCCTAATGAGCAGTTCTTC. The variable domain in full, with the rest retrieved from reference TRBV19 and TRBJ2-1, is DGGITQSPKYLFRKEGQNVTLSCEQNLNHDAMYWYRQDPGQGLRLIYYSQIVNDFQKGDIAEGYSVSREKKESFPLTVTSAQKNPTAFYLCASSRAGGPNEQFFGPGTRLTVL.

The chain carries TRBV7-9 and TRBJ1-3; TRBD1 might be the D (5 bases). Germline V CDR1 and CDR2: SEHNR, FQNEAQ (reference sequence). The CDR3 has 14 amino acids. Trimming took 5 bases from V and 2 from J, leaving 10 bases between them. The CDR3 DNA reads as TGTGCCAGCAGCCAGAAAGGGGCTGGAAACACCATATATTTT. Its translation: CASSQKGAGNTIYF.

This chain links TRBV15 with TRBJ2-5, with a possible D match to TRBD1 (5 bases). CDR3 size: 19 residues. CDR1 is LNHNV, CDR2 YYDKDF, per germline (reference sequence). Trimming took off 1 base at V and 4 bases at J, with 25 bases between the two ends. The CDR3 reads CATSRASPWMTASVETQYF. CDR3 nucleotide sequence: TGTGCCACCAGCAGAGCCTCCCCCTGGATGACAGCGTCAGTAGAGACCCAGTACTTC.